This T cell receptor (beta chain) emerged from a study of blood T cell repertoires in COVID-19. Study context: COVID-19 samples, acute and convalescent, were from the United States, Italy and Spain. In each case, the material was cDNA or gDNA derived from T cells, B-cell-depleted T cells, or PBMCs.

CDR3 length: 14 residues. Germline CDR1 and CDR2: SEHNR and FQNEAQ (reference sequence). Trimming stripped 0 bases from V and 3 bases from J, with 8 bases between. Assay used: immunoSEQ multiplex PCR; TCRdb lists only in-frame clones, some missing. The sample records 110,000 to 150,000 clones, approximately 80% being singletons. Participant-given clinical history determined each cohort assignment. The origin of this receptor is a woman under 30 who had been exposed to COVID-19. Input material: PBMCs or T cells enriched from blood (not recorded which). J is TRBJ1-2 and V is TRBV7-9; tentative D call: TRBD1 (6 bases). This CDR3 is CASSLARGDYGYTF. CDR3 DNA: TGTGCCAGCAGCTTAGCCAGGGGTGACTATGGCTACACCTTC.